Presented here are 4 T cell receptor beta chains from one specimen sequenced in a study of identical twins. TCRdb re-derived calls from the 5' RACE reads in MiXCR, one entry per CDR3 protein. The sample contains approximately 620,000 distinct CDR3 sequences, 8.6% of which appear only once. These data were also filed under a second study, of yellow fever vaccine responses in identical twins.

Sequencing was carried out using PBMCs. The source is a woman younger than 30 in good health.

This clonotype came up a few times. The rearrangement uses TRBV19 and TRBJ2-7; 7 nucleotides match TRBD1. V was clipped by 3 bases and J by 11 bases; unmatched bases: 10. The CDR3 spans 13 residues. Germline V CDR1 and CDR2: LNHDA, SQIVND (reference sequence). The CDR3 nucleotides are TGTGCCAGTAGTATGGTACCCCCGGACAGGAAGTACTTC. This gives the protein CASSMVPPDRKYF. The full variable domain, completed using reference TRBV19 and TRBJ2-7, is DGGITQSPKYLFRKEGQNVTLSCEQNLNHDAMYWYRQDPGQGLRLIYYSQIVNDFQKGDIAEGYSVSREKKESFPLTVTSAQKNPTAFYLCASSMVPPDRKYFGPGTRLTVT.

This rearrangement joins TRBV24-1 to TRBJ2-7, with no clear D. Germline CDR1 is KGHDR and CDR2 is SFDVKD. CDR3 size: 13 residues. With 6 bases removed from V and 6 bases from J, the gap between germline ends came to 14 bases. CDR3: CATSSALLSEQYF. The CDR3 nucleotides are TGTGCCACCAGTTCCGCTCTCCTGAGCGAGCAGTACTTC.

This clonotype occurred many times. The chain has TRBV11-2 and TRBJ2-3; 7 positions match TRBD1. V lost 5 bases to trimming and J lost 5 bases; unmatched junction nucleotides: 16. This CDR3 has 17 amino acids. Per the germline V gene, CDR1 is SGHAT and CDR2 is FQNNGV. The CDR3 is CASSPGATTGVVDTQYF. CDR3 nucleotides: TGTGCCAGCAGCCCAGGAGCGACTACAGGGGTTGTAGATACGCAGTATTTT.

The genes are TRBV20-1 and TRBJ2-5; D may be TRBD2 (5 bases). V was clipped by 0 bases and J by 4 bases, with 15 bases between them. The CDR3 length is 15 residues. CDR1 is DFQATT, CDR2 SNEGSKA, per germline (reference sequence). CDR3 amino acids: CSARDNRDSVETQYF. CDR3 DNA sequence: TGCAGTGCTAGAGATAACCGGGATTCCGTAGAGACCCAGTACTTC.